Listed here are 8 T cell receptor beta chains from one sample, sequenced in a study of blood T cells in healthy people across ages (dated by TCRdb to between 2014 and 2016). Libraries were constructed by 5' RACE. The instrument given in TCRdb is Illumina HiSeq 2500. A second about 7 to 12 cycle PCR used a sample-barcoded 5' primer and a J-beta primer mix. TCRdb reworked the public reads: Q25 trimming with fastp, MiXCR clone assembly, productive beta chains retained. Rows merge per CDR3 protein into single entries with the most common DNA and genes. In all, the sample holds more than 900,000 distinct CDR3 sequences, and about 27% of those were seen once. About a tenth of the sample is taken by the ten largest. The same data also went into a second study, on T cells of mothers and their children.

Sequenced input: blood. These receptors all stem from a woman in her 40s in good health.

This clonotype was picked up a small number of times. V usage is TRBV12-3 or TRBV12-4 and J usage is TRBJ1-1; perhaps TRBD1 as D (6 bases). CDR3 size: 15 residues. The germline V and J ends were trimmed by 3 bases and 0 bases, with 11 bases remaining between them. The CDR3, as DNA: TGTGCCAGCAGTTTGTGGACAGACATGAACACTGAAGCTTTCTTT. Its protein product is CASSLWTDMNTEAFF.

The sample holds a few counts of this clonotype. This chain joins TRBV6-1 and TRBJ1-2; 8 positions match TRBD1. Germline lookup yields CDR1 MNHNS and CDR2 SASEGT. This CDR3 contains 18 residues. V was pared by 7 bases and J by 0 bases, with 16 bases of the junction left unmatched. In nucleotides, the CDR3 is TGTGCCAGCATCAAAGAGACAGGGGCCGGCCCAGCTAACTATGGCTACACCTTC. This codes for CASIKETGAGPANYGYTF.

The chain is built from TRBV28 and TRBJ1-2; 9 nucleotides line up with TRBD1. Germline trimming cut 6 bases from V and 6 bases from J; bases unmatched to any gene: 11. The CDR3 extends over 15 amino acids. Germline V gene data show CDR1 as MDHEN and CDR2 as SYDVKM. Written as DNA, the CDR3 is TGTGCCAGCAGCCAGCCATTCGGGACAGGGAATGGCTACACCTTC. It is translated as CASSQPFGTGNGYTF.

The chain employs TRBV5-5 and TRBJ1-4; 9 positions agree with TRBD1. The CDR3 sequence is 15 residues long. V trimming: 1 base; J trimming: 8 bases; junction bases outside the gene matches: 6. From germline, CDR1 is SGHKS and CDR2 YYEKEE (reference sequence). In DNA, the CDR3 is TGTGCCAGCAGCTTGCCACCCGGGACAGGGGAAAAACTGTTTTTT. Encoded protein: CASSLPPGTGEKLFF.

The chain combines TRBV20-1 with TRBJ2-3, with TRBD2 matching 8 bases. V was clipped by 0 bases and J by 3 bases; unmatched bases: 14. This CDR3 has 18 amino acids. The germline V gene encodes CDR1 DFQATT and CDR2 SNEGSKA (reference sequence). The CDR3 is CSARERQIRGGGTDTQYF. DNA of the CDR3: TGCAGTGCTAGAGAAAGACAAATACGGGGGGGCGGGACAGATACGCAGTATTTT.

This clonotype was counted a few times. This sequence joins TRBV10-3 and TRBJ2-7, with D perhaps matching TRBD1 (5 bases). The CDR3 sequence is 14 residues long. CDR1 ENHRY and CDR2 SYGVKD come from the germline V gene. V lost 5 bases, J lost 2 bases, and 13 bases lay in between. CDR3: CAISSDSAPYEQYF. CDR3 sequence (DNA): TGTGCCATCAGTTCCGACAGCGCGCCCTACGAGCAGTACTTC.

This clonotype was seen a handful of times. The gene calls are TRBV21-1 and TRBJ1-6. TRBV21-1 is listed as a pseudogene. There are 18 residues in the CDR3. The CDR3 nucleotides are TGTGCCAGCAGCAAAGCTGGAACACCGAGCTCCTATAATTCACCCCTCCACTTT. The encoded protein is CASSKAGTPSSYNSPLHF.

The chain recombines TRBV20-1 with TRBJ1-5; a weak D match, TRBD1 (5 bases). V lost 3 bases, J lost 4 bases, and 7 bases lay in between. The length of the CDR3 is 12 residues. Germline values: CDR1 DFQATT, CDR2 SNEGSKA (reference sequence). CDR3 bases: TGCAGTGCTAGTGCAGGGAATCAGCCCCAGCATTTT. Encoded protein: CSASAGNQPQHF.